This TCR beta chain was sequenced during a study of blood T cell repertoires in COVID-19. Study overall: Spain, Italy and the United States supplied samples that represented acute and convalescent COVID-19.

TCRdb's copy holds only in-frame clones and misses some; the assay was immunoSEQ multiplex PCR. The table has some 87,000 clones, more than 80% seen once. Trimming cost V 3 bases and J 6 bases; bases outside gene matches: 12. The CDR3 sequence is 17 residues long. CDR1 and CDR2 (germline): LGHNA, YNFKEQ. J is TRBJ2-2 and V is TRBV4-2, with 8 bases identical to TRBD2. The sequencing input was peripheral blood. The receptor's source is a human donor in a cohort sampled during active COVID-19. This CDR3 is CASSQSRASGRAGELFF. The CDR3 bases are TGTGCCAGCAGCCAGAGCCGGGCTAGCGGGCGGGCCGGGGAGCTGTTTTTT.